The rows below give T cell receptor beta chains drawn from one sample of a study of OX40 agonist ivuxolimab in advanced cancers. Data came from immunoSEQ multiplex PCR; TCRdb stores just in-frame clones and leaves some out. The sample yields about 38,000 clones, around 83% seen once. The source material was CD4+ or CD8+ T cells sorted from blood, sampled in a trial of the OX40 agonist ivuxolimab. The source is an adult with an advanced solid tumor such as melanoma, head and neck, liver or kidney cancer. Each CDR3 is given with its conserved first and last residue. Each record gives: V gene, J gene, CDR3 protein.

TRBV27,TRBJ1-3,CASSLLPPSGNTIYF
TRBV29-1,TRBJ1-1,CSSGGRGTEAFF
TRBV6-4,TRBJ2-1,CASRPRLGDNEQFF
TRBV18,TRBJ1-1,CASSPRLGGGNTEAFF
TRBV5-5,TRBJ1-1,CASSPEWDRYTEAFF
TRBV4-1,TRBJ1-6,CASSQEDSSYNSPLHF
TRBV7-3,TRBJ2-1,CASSLQGGSYNEQFF
TRBV4-1,TRBJ2-1,CASSRRPSGSNNEQFF
TRBV10-2,TRBJ1-5,CASTDRGNQPQHF
TRBV7-3,TRBJ2-7,CASSSLEGYEQYF
TRBV9,TRBJ2-5,CASSEYRDSETQYF
TRBV30,TRBJ1-4,CAWSSLDRGEKLFF
TRBV6-5,TRBJ2-7,CASARGRIYEQYF
TRBV6-6,TRBJ2-7,CASSYSIRAEQYF
TRBV7-2,TRBJ2-3,CASKSLGGSDTQYF
TRBV7-8,TRBJ2-1,CASRGGPYNEQFF
TRBV5-6,TRBJ2-5,CASSLAGSEETQYF
TRBV7-8,TRBJ1-5,CASSLSDYQPQHF
TRBV5-1,TRBJ1-2,CASARDGTGDYGYTF
TRBV19,TRBJ2-4,CASSIPREGRRDIQYF
TRBV30,TRBJ2-7,CAWSNRETSGYYEQYF
TRBV5-1,TRBJ1-4,CASSLAPGKEEKLFF
TRBV5-1,TRBJ2-7,CASSSTGIGSSYEQYF
TRBV18,TRBJ1-4,CASSPPGEEKLFF
TRBV11-2,TRBJ2-7,CASSSQGANYEQYF
TRBV15,TRBJ2-1,CATSRDPGENEQFF